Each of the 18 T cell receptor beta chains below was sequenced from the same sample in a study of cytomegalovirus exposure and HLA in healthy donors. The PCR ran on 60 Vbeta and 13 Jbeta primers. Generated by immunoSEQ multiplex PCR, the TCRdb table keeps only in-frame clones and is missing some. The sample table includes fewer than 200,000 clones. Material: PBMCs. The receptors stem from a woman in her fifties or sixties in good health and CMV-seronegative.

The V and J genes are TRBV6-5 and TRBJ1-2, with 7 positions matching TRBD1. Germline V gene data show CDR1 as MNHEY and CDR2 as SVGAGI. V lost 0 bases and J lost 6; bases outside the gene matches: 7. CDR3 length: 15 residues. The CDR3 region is CASSYSTGLLNGYTF. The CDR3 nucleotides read TGTGCCAGCAGTTACTCGACAGGGTTACTTAATGGCTACACCTTC.

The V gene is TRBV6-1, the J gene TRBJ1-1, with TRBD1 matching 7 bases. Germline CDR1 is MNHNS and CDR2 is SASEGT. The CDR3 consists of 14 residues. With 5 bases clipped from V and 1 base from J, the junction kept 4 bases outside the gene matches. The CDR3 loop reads CASSIRTGNTEAFF. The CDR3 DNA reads TGTGCCAGCAGTATTCGGACAGGGAACACTGAAGCTTTCTTT.

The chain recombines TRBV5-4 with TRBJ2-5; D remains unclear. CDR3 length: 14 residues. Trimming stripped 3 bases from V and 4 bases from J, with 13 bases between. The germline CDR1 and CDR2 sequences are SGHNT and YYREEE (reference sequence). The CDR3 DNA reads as TGTGCCAGCAGCTCTCAGGATAGTGGAGAGACCCAGTACTTC. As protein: CASSSQDSGETQYF.

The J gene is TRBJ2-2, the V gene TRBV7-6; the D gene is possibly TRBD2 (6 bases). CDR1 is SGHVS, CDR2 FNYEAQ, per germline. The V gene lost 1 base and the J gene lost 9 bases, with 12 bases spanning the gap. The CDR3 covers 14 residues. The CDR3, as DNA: TGTGCCAGCAGCTTAGTAGGAGGGTTCAGGGAGCTGTTTTTT. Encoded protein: CASSLVGGFRELFF.

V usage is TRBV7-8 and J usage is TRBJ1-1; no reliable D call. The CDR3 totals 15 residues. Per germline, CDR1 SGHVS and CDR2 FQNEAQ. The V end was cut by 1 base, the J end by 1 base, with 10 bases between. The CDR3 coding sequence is TGTGCCAGCAGCTTAGTCAGGCAGCAGAACACTGAAGCTTTCTTT. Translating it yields CASSLVRQQNTEAFF.

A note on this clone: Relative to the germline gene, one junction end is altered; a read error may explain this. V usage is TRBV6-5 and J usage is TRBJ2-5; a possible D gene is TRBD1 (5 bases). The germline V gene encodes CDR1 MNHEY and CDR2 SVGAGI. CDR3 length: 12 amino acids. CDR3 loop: CASTQGTGPQYF. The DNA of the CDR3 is TGTGCCAGCACCCAGGGAACCGGGCCCCAATACTTC.

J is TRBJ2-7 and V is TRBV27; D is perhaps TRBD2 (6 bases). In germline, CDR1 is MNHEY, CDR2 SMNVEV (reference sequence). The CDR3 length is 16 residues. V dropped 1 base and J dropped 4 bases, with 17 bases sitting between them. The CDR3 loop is CASSLWRQGGVYEQYF. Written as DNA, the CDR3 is TGTGCCAGCAGTTTATGGAGGCAGGGAGGCGTTTACGAGCAGTACTTC.

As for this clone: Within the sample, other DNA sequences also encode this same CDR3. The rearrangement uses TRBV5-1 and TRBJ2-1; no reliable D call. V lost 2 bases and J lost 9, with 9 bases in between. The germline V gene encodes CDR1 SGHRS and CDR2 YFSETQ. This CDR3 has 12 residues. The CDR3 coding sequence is TGCGCCAGCAGCTTATCGGGTGGTGAGCAGTTCTTC. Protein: CASSLSGGEQFF.

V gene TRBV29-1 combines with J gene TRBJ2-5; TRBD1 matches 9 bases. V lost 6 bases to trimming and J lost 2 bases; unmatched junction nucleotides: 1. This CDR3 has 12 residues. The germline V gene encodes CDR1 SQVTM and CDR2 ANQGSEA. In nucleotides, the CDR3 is TGCAGCGTGGGACAGGGACAAGAGACCCAGTACTTC. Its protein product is CSVGQGQETQYF.

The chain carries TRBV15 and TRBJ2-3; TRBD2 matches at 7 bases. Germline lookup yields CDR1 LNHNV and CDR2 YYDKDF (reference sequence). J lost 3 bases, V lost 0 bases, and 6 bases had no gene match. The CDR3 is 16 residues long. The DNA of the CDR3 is TGTGCCACCAGCAGAGATACAATCGGGGGGACAGATACGCAGTATTTT. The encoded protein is CATSRDTIGGTDTQYF.

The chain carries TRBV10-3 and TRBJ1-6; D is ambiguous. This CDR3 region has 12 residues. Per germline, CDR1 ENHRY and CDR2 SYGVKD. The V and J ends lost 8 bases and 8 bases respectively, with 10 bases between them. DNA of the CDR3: TGTGCCATCGGTGGAACGGATTCACCCCTCCACTTT. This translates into CAIGGTDSPLHF.

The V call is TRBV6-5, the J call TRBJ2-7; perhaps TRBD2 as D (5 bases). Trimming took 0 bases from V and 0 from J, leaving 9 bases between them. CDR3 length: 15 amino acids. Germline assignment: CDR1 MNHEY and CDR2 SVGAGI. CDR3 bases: TGTGCCAGCAGTTACTCTCCTCGGGGCTCCTACGAGCAGTACTTC. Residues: CASSYSPRGSYEQYF.

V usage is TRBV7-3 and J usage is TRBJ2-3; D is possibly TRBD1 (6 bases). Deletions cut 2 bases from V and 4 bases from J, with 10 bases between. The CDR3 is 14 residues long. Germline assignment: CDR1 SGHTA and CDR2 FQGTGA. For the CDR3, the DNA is TGTGCCAGCAGCTTAGGGGCAGGGGCAGATACGCAGTATTTT. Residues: CASSLGAGADTQYF.

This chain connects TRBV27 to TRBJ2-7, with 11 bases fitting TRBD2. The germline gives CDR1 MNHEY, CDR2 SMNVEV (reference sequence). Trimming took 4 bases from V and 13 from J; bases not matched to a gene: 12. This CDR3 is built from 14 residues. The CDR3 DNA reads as TGTGCCAGCAGTTCTACCCCGGGACTAGCGGATGACTACTTC. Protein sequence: CASSSTPGLADDYF.

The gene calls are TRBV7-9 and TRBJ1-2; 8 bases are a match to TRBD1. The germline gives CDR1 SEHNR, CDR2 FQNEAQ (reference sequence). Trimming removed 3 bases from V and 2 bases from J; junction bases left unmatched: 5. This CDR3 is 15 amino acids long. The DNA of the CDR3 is TGTGCCAGCAGCTTCTGGACAGGGCTAAACTATGGCTACACCTTC. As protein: CASSFWTGLNYGYTF. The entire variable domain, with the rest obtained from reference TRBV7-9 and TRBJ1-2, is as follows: DTGVSQNPRHKITKRGQNVTFRCDPISEHNRLYWYRQTLGQGPEFLTYFQNEAQLEKSRLLSDRFSAERPKGSFSTLEIQRTEQGDSAMYLCASSFWTGLNYGYTFGSGTRLTVV.

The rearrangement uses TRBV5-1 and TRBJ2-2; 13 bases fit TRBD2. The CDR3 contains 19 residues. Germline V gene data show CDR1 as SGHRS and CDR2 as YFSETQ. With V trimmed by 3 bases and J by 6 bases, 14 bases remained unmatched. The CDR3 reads CASSSGLAGALGDPGELFF. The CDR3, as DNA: TGCGCCAGCAGCTCAGGACTAGCGGGAGCCCTCGGGGACCCCGGGGAGCTGTTTTTT.

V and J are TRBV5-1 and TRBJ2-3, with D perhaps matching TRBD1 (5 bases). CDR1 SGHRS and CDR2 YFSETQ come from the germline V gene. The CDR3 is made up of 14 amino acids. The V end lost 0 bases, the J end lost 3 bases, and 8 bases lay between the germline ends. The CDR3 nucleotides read TGCGCCAGCAGCTTGGATCCAGGGACAGATACGCAGTATTTT. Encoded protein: CASSLDPGTDTQYF.

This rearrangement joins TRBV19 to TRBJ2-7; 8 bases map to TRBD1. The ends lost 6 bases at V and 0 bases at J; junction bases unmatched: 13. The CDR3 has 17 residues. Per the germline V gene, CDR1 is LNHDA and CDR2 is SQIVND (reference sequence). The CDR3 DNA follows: TGTGCCAGTAGGTCCGGGGGCACCGGGACAGGCTCCTACGAGCAGTACTTC. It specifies CASRSGGTGTGSYEQYF.